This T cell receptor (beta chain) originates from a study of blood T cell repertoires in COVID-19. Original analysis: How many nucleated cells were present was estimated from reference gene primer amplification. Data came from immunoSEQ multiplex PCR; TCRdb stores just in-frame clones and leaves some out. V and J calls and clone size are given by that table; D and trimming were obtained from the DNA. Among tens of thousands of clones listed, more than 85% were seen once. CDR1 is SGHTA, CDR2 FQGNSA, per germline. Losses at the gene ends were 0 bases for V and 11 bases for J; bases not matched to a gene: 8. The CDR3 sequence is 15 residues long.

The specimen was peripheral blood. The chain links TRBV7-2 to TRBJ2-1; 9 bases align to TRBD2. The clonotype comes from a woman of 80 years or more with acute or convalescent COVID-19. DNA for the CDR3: TGTGCCAGCAGCTTAGCCCCCTCTAGCGGGAAAAAGCAGTTCTTC. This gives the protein CASSLAPSSGKKQFF.